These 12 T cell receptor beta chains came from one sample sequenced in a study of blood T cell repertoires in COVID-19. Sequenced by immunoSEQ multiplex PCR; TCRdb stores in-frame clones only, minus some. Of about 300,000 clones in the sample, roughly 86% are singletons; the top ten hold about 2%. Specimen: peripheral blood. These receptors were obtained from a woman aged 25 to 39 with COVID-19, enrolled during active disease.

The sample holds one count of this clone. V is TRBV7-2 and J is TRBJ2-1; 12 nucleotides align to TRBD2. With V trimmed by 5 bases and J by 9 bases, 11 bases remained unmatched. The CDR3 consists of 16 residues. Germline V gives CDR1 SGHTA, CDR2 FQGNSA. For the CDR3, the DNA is TGTGCCAGCAGCGGGAGGCCTAGCGGGGGGGCTATTGAGCAGTTCTTC. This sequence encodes CASSGRPSGGAIEQFF. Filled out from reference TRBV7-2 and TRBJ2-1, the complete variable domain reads GAGVSQSPSNKVTEKGKDVELRCDPISGHTALYWYRQSLGQGLEFLIYFQGNSAPDKSGLPSDRFSAERTGGSVSTLTIQRTQQEDSAVYLCASSGRPSGGAIEQFFGPGTRLTVL.

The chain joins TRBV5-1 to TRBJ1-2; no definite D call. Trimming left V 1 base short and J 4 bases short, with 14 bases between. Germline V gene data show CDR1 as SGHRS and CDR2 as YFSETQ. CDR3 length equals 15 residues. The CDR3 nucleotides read TGCGCCAGCAGCTTGACATCCGCCTTCCCCTATGGCTACACCTTC. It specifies CASSLTSAFPYGYTF. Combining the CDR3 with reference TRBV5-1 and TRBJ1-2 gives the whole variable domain KAGVTQTPRYLIKTRGQQVTLSCSPISGHRSVSWYQQTPGQGLQFLFEYFSETQRNKGNFPGRFSGRQFSNSRSEMNVSTLELGDSALYLCASSLTSAFPYGYTFGSGTRLTVV.

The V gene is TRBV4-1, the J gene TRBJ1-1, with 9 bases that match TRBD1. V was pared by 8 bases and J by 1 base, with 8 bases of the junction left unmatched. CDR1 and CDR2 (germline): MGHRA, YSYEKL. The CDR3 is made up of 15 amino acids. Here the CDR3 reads CASCRTGQGNTEAFF. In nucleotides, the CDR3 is TGCGCCAGCTGCCGGACGGGACAGGGGAACACTGAAGCTTTCTTT.

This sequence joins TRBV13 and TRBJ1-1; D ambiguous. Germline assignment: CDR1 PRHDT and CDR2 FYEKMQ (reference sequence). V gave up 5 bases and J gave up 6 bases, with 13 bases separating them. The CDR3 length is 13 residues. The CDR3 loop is CASSPSPGSEAFF. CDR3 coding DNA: TGTGCCAGCAGCCCTTCTCCGGGGTCTGAAGCTTTCTTT. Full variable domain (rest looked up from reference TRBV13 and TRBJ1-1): AAGVIQSPRHLIKEKRETATLKCYPIPRHDTVYWYQQGPGQDPQFLISFYEKMQSDKGSIPDRFSAQQFSDYHSELNMSSLELGDSALYFCASSPSPGSEAFFGQGTRLTVV.

Here the CDR3 reads CASSYRADAGTEAFF. The CDR3 DNA sequence: TGTGCCAGCAGTTACAGAGCGGACGCGGGCACTGAAGCTTTCTTT. The rearrangement links TRBV6-5 to TRBJ1-1; D gene ambiguous. Trimming shortened V by 2 bases and J by 4 bases, and 14 bases separated the two germline ends. The CDR3 extends over 15 amino acids. Germline CDR1 and CDR2: MNHEY and SVGAGI.

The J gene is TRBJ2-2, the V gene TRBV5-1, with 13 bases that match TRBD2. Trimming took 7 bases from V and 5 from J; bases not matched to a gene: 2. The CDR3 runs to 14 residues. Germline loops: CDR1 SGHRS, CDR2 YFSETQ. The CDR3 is CASGLAGETGELFF. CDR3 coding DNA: TGCGCCAGCGGACTAGCGGGGGAAACCGGGGAGCTGTTTTTT.

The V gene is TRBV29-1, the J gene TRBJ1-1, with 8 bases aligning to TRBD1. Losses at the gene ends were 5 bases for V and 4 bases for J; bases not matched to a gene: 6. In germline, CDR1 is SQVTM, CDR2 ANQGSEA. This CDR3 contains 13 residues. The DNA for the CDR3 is TGCAGCGTTCAAGGACAGGGCGGCACTGAAGCTTTCTTT. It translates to CSVQGQGGTEAFF.

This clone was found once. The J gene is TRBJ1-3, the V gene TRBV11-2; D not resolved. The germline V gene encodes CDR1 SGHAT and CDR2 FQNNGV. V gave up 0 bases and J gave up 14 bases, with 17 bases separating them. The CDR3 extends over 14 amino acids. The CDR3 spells CASSLDLMAPSLYF. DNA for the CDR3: TGTGCCAGCAGCTTAGATCTGATGGCACCCAGTTTATATTTT.

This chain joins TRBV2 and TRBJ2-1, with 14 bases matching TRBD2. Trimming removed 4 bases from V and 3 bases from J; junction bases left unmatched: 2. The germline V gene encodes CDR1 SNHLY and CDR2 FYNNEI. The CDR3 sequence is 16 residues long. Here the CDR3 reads CASSGLAGGNYNEQFF. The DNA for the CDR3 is TGTGCCAGCAGTGGACTAGCGGGGGGGAACTACAATGAGCAGTTCTTC.

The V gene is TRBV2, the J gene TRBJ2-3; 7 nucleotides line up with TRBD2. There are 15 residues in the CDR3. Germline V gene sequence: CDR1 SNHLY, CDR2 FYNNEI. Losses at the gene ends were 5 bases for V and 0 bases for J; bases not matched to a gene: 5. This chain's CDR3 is CASSTLLASTDTQYF. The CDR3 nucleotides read TGTGCCAGCAGTACCCTACTAGCGAGCACAGATACGCAGTATTTT.

CDR3 sequence reads: CAWSQRAADTEAFF. CDR3 DNA: TGTGCCTGGAGCCAACGCGCGGCGGATACTGAAGCTTTCTTT. The rearrangement uses TRBV30 and TRBJ1-1; no reliable D call. V shed 3 bases and J shed 5 bases, with 16 bases lying between them. The CDR3 is made up of 14 amino acids. Germline CDR1 is GTSNPN and CDR2 is SVGIG (reference sequence). Based on the CDR3 plus reference TRBV30 and TRBJ1-1, the full variable domain is SQTIHQWPATLVQPVGSPLSLECTVEGTSNPNLYWYRQAAGRGLQLLFYSVGIGQISSEVPQNLSASRPQDRQFILSSKKLLLSDSGFYLCAWSQRAADTEAFFGQGTRLTVV.

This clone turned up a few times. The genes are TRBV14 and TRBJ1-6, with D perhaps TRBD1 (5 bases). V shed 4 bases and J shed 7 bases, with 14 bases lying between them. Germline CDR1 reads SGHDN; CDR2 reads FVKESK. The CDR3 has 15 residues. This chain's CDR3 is CASSLQGMRNSPLHF. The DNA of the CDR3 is TGTGCCAGCAGCCTTCAGGGAATGCGGAATTCACCCCTCCACTTT. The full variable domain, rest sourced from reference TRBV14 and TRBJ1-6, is EAGVTQFPSHSVIEKGQTVTLRCDPISGHDNLYWYRRVMGKEIKFLLHFVKESKQDESGMPNNRFLAERTGGTYSTLKVQPAELEDSGVYFCASSLQGMRNSPLHFGNGTRLTVT.